This T cell receptor beta chain emerged from a study of blood T cell repertoires in COVID-19. All recovered Cohort 3 donors got two negative PCRs, got clearance, or saw symptom resolution. Authors' analysis steps: Amplification with reference gene primers provided the estimates of nucleated cell counts. TCRdb's table, derived via immunoSEQ multiplex PCR, lists solely in-frame clones and lacks some. That table is the source of V, J and clone size, and D and trimming were worked out from the DNA. The sample consists of 140,000 to 150,000 clones, around 87% of them appearing once. Trimming took off 6 bases at V and 7 bases at J, with 17 bases between the two ends. Germline-derived CDR1 and CDR2 are MNHEY and SMNVEV (reference sequence). This CDR3 comprises 14 residues.

What was sequenced was PBMCs or T cells enriched from blood (not recorded which). The clonotype originates from a man in his fifties or sixties who had recovered from COVID-19. This chain connects TRBV27 to TRBJ2-3; possibly TRBD2 for D (6 bases). The CDR3 region is CASRRGAPLNTQYF. The CDR3 DNA sequence: TGTGCCAGCAGGCGCGGGGCCCCGTTGAATACGCAGTATTTT.